This T cell receptor beta chain came from a study of OX40 agonist ivuxolimab in advanced cancers. In the study overall: Prior therapy, whether anti-PD-1, anti-PD-L1 or anti-CTLA-4, was allowed, and roughly 41% had some. Study-wide points: Also showing low normalized T-cell clonal expansion were some of the nonresponders.

Sequencing was performed with immunoSEQ multiplex PCR; in TCRdb, only in-frame clones are kept and a portion is missing. The table has tens of thousands of clones, 90% seen once. The CDR3 covers 16 residues. The germline V gene has CDR1 MNHEY and CDR2 SMNVEV (reference sequence). J was trimmed by 0 bases and V by 5 bases; bases with no gene match: 8. About this clone: Its antigen is undetermined.

The sequences come from CD4+ or CD8+ T cells sorted from blood, collected in a trial of the OX40 agonist ivuxolimab. The genes are TRBV27 and TRBJ2-3; 7 positions agree with TRBD1. The source of this sequence is an adult with an advanced solid tumor such as melanoma, head and neck, liver or kidney cancer. CDR3 DNA sequence: TGTGCCAGCAGTCTAACGGGACAGCAGAGCACAGATACGCAGTATTTT. Translating gives CASSLTGQQSTDTQYF.